The clone carrying this T cell receptor beta chain has a count of ten or more. Its antigen remains unidentified. This record belongs to a study of CD8+CD57+ T cells in acquired aplastic anemia. Points from the study as a whole: CD8+ Simpson's diversity did not differ significantly between patients and controls.

Genomic DNA acted as the template from which TCR beta VDJ combination and CDR3 sequence profiling were carried out. TCRdb reprocessed the reads with MiXCR, giving one entry per CDR3 protein. The table has some 200,000 distinct CDR3 sequences, approximately 35% seen once. The germline V and J ends were trimmed by 5 bases and 2 bases, with 12 bases remaining between them. Germline V gene sequence: CDR1 LNHDA, CDR2 SQIVND (reference sequence). The CDR3 loop spans 15 amino acids. Sequenced input: sorted CD4+, CD8+, or CD8+CD57+ T cells (not recorded which) from PBMCs. This chain connects TRBV19 to TRBJ1-4; D is ambiguous. The sequence was collected from a human donor in good health, serving as a control. CDR3 in amino acids: CASSPRSGTNEKLFF. CDR3 DNA sequence: TGTGCCAGTAGTCCCCGGAGCGGGACTAATGAAAAACTGTTTTTT.